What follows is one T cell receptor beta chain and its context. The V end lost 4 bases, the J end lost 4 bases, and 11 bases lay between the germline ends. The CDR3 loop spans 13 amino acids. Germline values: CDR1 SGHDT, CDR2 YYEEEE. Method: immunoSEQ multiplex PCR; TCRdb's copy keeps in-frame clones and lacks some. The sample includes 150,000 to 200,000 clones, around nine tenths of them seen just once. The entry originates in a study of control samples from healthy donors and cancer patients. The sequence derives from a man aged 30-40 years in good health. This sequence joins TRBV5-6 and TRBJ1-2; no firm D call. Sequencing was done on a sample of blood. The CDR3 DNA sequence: TGTGCCAGCAGCCCCGTCGAGGTCTATGGCTACACCTTC. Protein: CASSPVEVYGYTF.